This passage covers 18 T cell receptor beta chains from one sample sequenced in a study of monozygotic twins with inflammatory bowel disease. TCRdb reprocessed the 5' RACE reads; each CDR3 protein has one entry and no DNA is given. Here the sample table reports 140,000 to 150,000 distinct CDR3 sequences. Sequenced sample: blood. The source of these receptors is a human donor with ulcerative colitis or Crohn's disease, or a healthy co-twin of an affected twin (not recorded which).

J is TRBJ2-7 and V is TRBV3-1; the D call of TRBD2 rests on TCRdb alone, since no DNA is present to check it. Per the germline V gene, CDR1 is LGHDT and CDR2 is YNNKEL (reference sequence). CDR3 size: 18 residues. The CDR3 here is CASSRIPGLAGSSYEQYF.

The rearrangement links TRBV12-3 or TRBV12-4 to TRBJ2-7; TCRdb outputs TRBD1, but without DNA this stays unchecked. CDR3 size: 13 residues. CDR3 loop: CASSFLDSYEQYF.

The V call is TRBV6-2 or TRBV6-3, the J call TRBJ2-7; TCRdb designates TRBD1, a call that cannot be tested without DNA. Germline V gene sequence: CDR1 MNHEY, CDR2 SVGEGT. The CDR3 is 13 residues long. The CDR3 is CASEPDRTYEQYF.

CDR3 sequence: CATSRDSADDNEQFF. This sequence joins TRBV15 and TRBJ2-1. The V gene's germline CDR1 is LNHNV and CDR2 YYDKDF (reference sequence). The CDR3 extends over 15 amino acids.

The chain recombines TRBV6-1 with TRBJ2-5. Germline loops: CDR1 MNHNS, CDR2 SASEGT. This CDR3 comprises 14 residues. CDR3 sequence: CASKNGVSKETQYF.

The chain recombines TRBV11-2 with TRBJ2-7; TCRdb designates TRBD1, a call that cannot be tested without DNA. The CDR3 totals 14 residues. The germline V gene encodes CDR1 SGHAT and CDR2 FQNNGV. CDR3 loop: CASSLGVLGDEQYF.

V and J are TRBV9 and TRBJ2-1; no DNA is available, so the TRBD2 call from TCRdb remains unchecked. CDR3 length equals 17 residues. Germline V gives CDR1 SGDLS, CDR2 YYNGEE. CDR3 residues: CASSVGGGTRSYNEQFF.

This chain connects TRBV6-1 to TRBJ2-1. Germline CDR1 is MNHNS and CDR2 is SASEGT. The CDR3 contains 13 residues. CDR3 sequence: CASSAQKPGEQFF.

The chain couples TRBV19 to TRBJ2-1. There are 14 residues in the CDR3. The germline gives CDR1 LNHDA, CDR2 SQIVND (reference sequence). The CDR3: CASSHGISYNEQFF.

The chain employs TRBV18 and TRBJ2-1. Germline V CDR1 and CDR2: KGHSH, LQKENI. The CDR3 sequence is 12 residues long. This CDR3 reads CASSPLRNEQFF.

This chain joins TRBV4-2 and TRBJ2-1; lacking DNA, the TRBD1 call made by TCRdb goes unchecked. CDR3 size: 13 residues. CDR1 LGHNA and CDR2 YNFKEQ come from the germline V gene. CDR3 sequence reads: CASSQERGYEQFF.

The V gene is TRBV5-1, the J gene TRBJ2-7; TCRdb's D call, TRBD1, is unchecked because there is no DNA. CDR1 and CDR2 (germline): SGHRS, YFSETQ. The CDR3 extends over 15 amino acids. The CDR3: CASSPSDRGPNEQYF.

The chain recombines TRBV5-4 with TRBJ2-7; TCRdb designates TRBD1, a call that cannot be tested without DNA. The CDR3 has 17 amino acids. Germline CDR1 and CDR2: SGHNT and YYREEE (reference sequence). CDR3 region: CASSLGNRGPFSYEQYF. Variable domain in full (rest from reference TRBV5-4 and TRBJ2-7): ETGVTQSPTHLIKTRGQQVTLRCSSQSGHNTVSWYQQALGQGPQFIFQYYREEENGRGNFPPRFSGLQFPNYSSELNVNALELDDSALYLCASSLGNRGPFSYEQYFGPGTRLTVT.

This chain connects TRBV5-1 to TRBJ2-7; the D call from TCRdb, TRBD1, cannot be confirmed without DNA. CDR1 SGHRS and CDR2 YFSETQ come from the germline V gene. CDR3 length: 14 amino acids. The CDR3 reads CASSPGQNNYEQYF.

The rearrangement uses TRBV19 and TRBJ1-5; the D call of TRBD1 rests on TCRdb alone, since no DNA is present to check it. The CDR3 extends over 15 amino acids. The germline CDR1 and CDR2 sequences are LNHDA and SQIVND (reference sequence). The CDR3 sequence is CASQRRTGDNQPQHF.

The chain carries TRBV27 and TRBJ2-5; TCRdb's D gene call, TRBD1, goes unchecked for lack of DNA. Germline assignment: CDR1 MNHEY and CDR2 SMNVEV (reference sequence). The CDR3 spans 15 residues. CDR3: CASSPHGGHLETQYF.

J is TRBJ1-6 and V is TRBV20-1. The CDR3 spans 14 residues. Germline CDR1 and CDR2: DFQATT and SNEGSKA (reference sequence). This CDR3 reads CSARDPPDNSPLHF.

The chain employs TRBV20-1 and TRBJ1-4. CDR3 length equals 14 residues. Germline CDR1 DFQATT, CDR2 SNEGSKA (reference sequence). The chain's CDR3 is CSARSEPTNEKLFF.